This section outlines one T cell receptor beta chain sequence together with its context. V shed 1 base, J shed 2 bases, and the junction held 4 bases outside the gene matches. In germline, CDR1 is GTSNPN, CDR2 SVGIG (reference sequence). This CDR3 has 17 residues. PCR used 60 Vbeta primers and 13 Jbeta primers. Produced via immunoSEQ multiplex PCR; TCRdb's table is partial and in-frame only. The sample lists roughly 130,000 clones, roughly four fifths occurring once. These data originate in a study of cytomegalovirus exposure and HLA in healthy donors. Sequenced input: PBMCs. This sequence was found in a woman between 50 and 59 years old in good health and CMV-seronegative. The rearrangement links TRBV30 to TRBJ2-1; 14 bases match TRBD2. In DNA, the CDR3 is TGTGCCTGGAGTGAGGGGACTAGCGGGAGCCCCTACAATGAGCAGTTCTTC. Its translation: CAWSEGTSGSPYNEQFF. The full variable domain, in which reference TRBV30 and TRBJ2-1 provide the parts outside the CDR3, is SQTIHQWPATLVQPVGSPLSLECTVEGTSNPNLYWYRQAAGRGLQLLFYSVGIGQISSEVPQNLSASRPQDRQFILSSKKLLLSDSGFYLCAWSEGTSGSPYNEQFFGPGTRLTVL.